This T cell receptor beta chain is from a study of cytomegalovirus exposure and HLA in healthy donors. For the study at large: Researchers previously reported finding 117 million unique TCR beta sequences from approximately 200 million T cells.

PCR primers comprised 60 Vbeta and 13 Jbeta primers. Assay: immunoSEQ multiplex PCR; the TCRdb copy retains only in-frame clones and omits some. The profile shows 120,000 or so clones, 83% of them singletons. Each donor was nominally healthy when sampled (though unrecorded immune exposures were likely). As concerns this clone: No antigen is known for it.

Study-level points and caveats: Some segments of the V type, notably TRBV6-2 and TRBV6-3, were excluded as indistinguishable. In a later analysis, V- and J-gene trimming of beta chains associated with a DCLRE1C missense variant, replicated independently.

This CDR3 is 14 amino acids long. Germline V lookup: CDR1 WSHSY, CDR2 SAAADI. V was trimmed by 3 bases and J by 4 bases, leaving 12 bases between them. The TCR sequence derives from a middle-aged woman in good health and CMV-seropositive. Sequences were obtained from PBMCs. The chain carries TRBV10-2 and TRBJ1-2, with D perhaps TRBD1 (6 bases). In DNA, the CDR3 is TGCGCCAGCAGTGATCACAGGGAAATCTATGGCTACACCTTC. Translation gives CASSDHREIYGYTF.